This paragraph reports one T cell receptor beta chain. Many counts were recorded for this clonotype. Its binding antigen is unknown. No much larger clonotype is one base removed from it; base qualities were not supplied. The roughly 39 donors, aged about 6 to 95 years, were systemically healthy Caucasian individuals from Russia. Roughly 10 milliliters of peripheral blood were drawn from each donor into EDTA-treated Vacutainer tubes. Ficoll-Paque density-gradient centrifugation was used to isolate PBMCs, with at least 7 million obtained per sample. Trizol reagent was used to extract total RNA from the PBMCs, yielding at least 6 micrograms per sample. For every donor, flow cytometry on a PBMC aliquot measured the percentage of naive CD45RAhigh/CD27high T cells. This record comes from a study of blood T cells in healthy people across ages (dated by TCRdb to between 2015 and 2016). In terms of the full investigation: In model experiments, roughly one uniquely barcoded TCR beta cDNA molecule per two T cells was captured by template switching. The study measured age-related changes in TCR beta repertoire diversity using deep sequencing normalized with unique cDNA molecular identifiers. Four age groups were formed from the donors: young (average approximately 17 years), middle-aged (approximately 41), aged (more than 55) and long-lived (approximately 80). To avoid experimental bias, donors of different ages were randomly spread across the sequencing lanes. The study analyzed two additional independent replicas of 1 million unique cDNA reads from the same blood draw for two donors, one aged 18 to 30 and one aged 80 or older. The investigation overall reported the following: The CMV infection status of donors was not known, potentially confounding age-related changes in expanded clonotypes. Compared with the aged group, more naive CD4+ T cells, fewer expanded clones and increased TCR diversity were shown by the long-lived group, suggesting age selection. Estimates of total diversity from one million sequenced T cells were regarded as lower bounds and underestimates. Observed TCR beta diversity per million T cells fell roughly linearly with age, and a significant reduction was already apparent by age around 40. Since profiling was done on bulk unsorted PBMCs, naive and antigen-experienced compartments could not be conclusively compared. There was a strong correlation between observed TCR beta diversity and the percentage of naive T cells measured by flow cytometry.

Libraries were built with 5' RACE. Instrument on record: Illumina HiSeq 2500. The second PCR ran for roughly 7 to 12 cycles and used a J-beta primer mix along with a sample-barcoded 5' primer. Each TCR beta cDNA molecule received a unique molecular identifier from a template-switch 5' adaptor carrying 12 random nucleotides. At least 2.5 million CDR3-containing paired-end reads were obtained from each sample. First-strand cDNA synthesis was performed from all RNA using the Mint cDNA synthesis kit, with priming by a TRBC-specific oligonucleotide. Following uracil-DNA glycosylase treatment, a first 18-cycle PCR with universal primers M1SS and BC2_uni_R was performed on all cDNA. The study's processing was this. For normalization, 1 million high-quality reads were randomly selected from each sample, with every read carrying a distinct molecular identifier. Reads with shared molecular identifiers were discarded instead of being binned into consensus sequences. CDR3 identification, clonotype clustering and error correction used MiTCR with a Q25 quality threshold and the strictest error-elimination algorithm. A nonparametric unseen species model with Euler transformation was used to estimate lower-bound total TCR beta diversity. TCRdb reworked the public reads: Q25 trimming with fastp, MiXCR clone assembly, productive beta chains retained. CDR3 protein duplicates are merged, each entry listing the most common genes and DNA. The V and J calls were not made by the authors but by TCRdb's processing. The table for this sample lists over 550,000 distinct CDR3 sequences; about 30% of them were counted only once. The biggest ten clones account for around 14% of the sample.

Inclusive of the bounding cysteine and phenylalanine, the CDR3 is 13 residues long. Only CDR3 DNA is held: 39 bases, read in frame from base 1. V is pared back by 0 bases and J by 6 bases, with 10 bases lying between the germline termini. According to the germline V gene, CDR1 reads SQVTM and CDR2 reads ANQGSEA. This receptor chain uses TRBV29-1 and TRBJ2-3; the D gene assignment is ambiguous. The TCR comes from a woman older than 75 in good health. The sample taken for sequencing was blood. The nucleotide sequence is given as TGCAGCGTTGAAGATCTCACCGCGGATACGCAGTATTTT. This codes for CSVEDLTADTQYF.